These 27 T cell receptor beta chains originate from one sample sequenced in a study of control samples from healthy donors and cancer patients. Assay: immunoSEQ multiplex PCR; the TCRdb copy retains only in-frame clones and omits some. This table has about 150,000 clones, approximately 94% appearing once. The source material was blood. The source is a man between 35 and 55 years old in good health.

A word on this clone: The same CDR3 can be traced to other DNA sequences in this sample. V usage is TRBV18 and J usage is TRBJ2-1; tentative D call: TRBD1 (6 bases). The ends were cut back, 2 bases at V and 9 bases at J, with 8 bases in the middle. Germline CDR1 is KGHSH and CDR2 is LQKENI. There are 12 residues in the CDR3. The CDR3 protein is CASSPLGGEQFF. CDR3 coding DNA: TGTGCCAGCTCACCATTAGGGGGTGAGCAGTTCTTC.

The gene calls are TRBV23-1 and TRBJ1-1, with D unclear. TRBV23-1 is annotated as an ORF whose role is uncertain. The CDR3 consists of 13 residues. With 2 bases removed from V and 1 base from J, the gap between germline ends came to 5 bases. CDR3 nucleotide sequence: TGCGCCAGCAGTCAACCAGCGAACACTGAAGCTTTCTTT. This translates into CASSQPANTEAFF.

In DNA form, the CDR3 reads TGTGCCAGCAGAACGAACGGGGGCTATGGCTACACCTTC. The encoded protein is CASRTNGGYGYTF. The chain carries TRBV21-1 and TRBJ1-2. TRBV21-1 is annotated as a pseudogene. The CDR3 has 13 residues.

A remark on this clone: One junction end does not reproduce the germline sequence, and a read error may be involved. The V gene is TRBV7-7, the J gene TRBJ2-2; D is possibly TRBD1 or TRBD2 (5 bases each). In germline, CDR1 is SSHAT, CDR2 FNYEAQ (reference sequence). The CDR3 contains 15 residues. This CDR3 reads CASSLGDLPTAELFF. The CDR3 DNA reads TGTGCCAGCAGCTTGGGGGACCTTCCGACCGCGGAGCTGTTTTTT. The full variable domain, in which reference TRBV7-7 and TRBJ2-2 provide the parts outside the CDR3, is GAGVSQSPRYKVTKRGQDVTLRCDPISSHATLYWYQQALGQGPEFLTYFNYEAQPDKSGLPSDRFSAERPEGSISTLTIQRTEQRDSAMYRCASSLGDLPTAELFFGEGSRLTVL.

This chain joins TRBV27 and TRBJ2-2; unclear D gene. The CDR3 is 15 amino acids. Trimming stripped 2 bases from V and 5 bases from J, with 12 bases between. CDR1 is MNHEY and CDR2 is SMNVEV in the germline V gene (reference sequence). Here the CDR3 reads CASSLRPANTGELFF. DNA for the CDR3: TGTGCCAGCAGTTTACGGCCAGCCAATACCGGGGAGCTGTTTTTT.

The chain employs TRBV7-6 and TRBJ1-6, with a tentative D call TRBD1 (6 bases). The germline V and J ends were trimmed by 5 bases and 11 bases, with 16 bases remaining between them. Germline V gives CDR1 SGHVS, CDR2 FNYEAQ. The CDR3 loop spans 14 amino acids. The CDR3 reads CASSPGTLNPPLHF. CDR3 sequence (DNA): TGTGCCAGCAGCCCCGGGACACTGAACCCACCCCTCCACTTT.

The chain couples TRBV11-2 to TRBJ2-1; D perhaps matches TRBD2 (5 bases). The germline V gene has CDR1 SGHAT and CDR2 FQNNGV. Trimming cost V 0 bases and J 8 bases, with 17 bases left between them. The CDR3 runs 16 residues. The CDR3 sequence: CASSLDLGPGGHEQFF. In DNA form, the CDR3 reads TGTGCCAGCAGCTTAGACCTAGGACCAGGAGGCCATGAGCAGTTCTTC. Combining the CDR3 with reference TRBV11-2 and TRBJ2-1 gives the whole variable domain EAGVAQSPRYKIIEKRQSVAFWCNPISGHATLYWYQQILGQGPKLLIQFQNNGVVDDSQLPKDRFSAERLKGVDSTLKIQPAKLEDSAVYLCASSLDLGPGGHEQFFGPGTRLTVL.

The chain couples TRBV5-1 to TRBJ2-7; maybe TRBD1 (5 bases). Trimming removed 4 bases from V and 7 bases from J, with 12 bases in between. The CDR3 runs to 12 residues. The V gene's germline CDR1 is SGHRS and CDR2 YFSETQ. DNA for the CDR3: TGCGCCAGCAGCGGACATACGAGGGAGCAGTACTTC. The encoded protein is CASSGHTREQYF.

CDR3 nucleotides: TGTGCCAGCAGCCGCCAATCCTTAGGGAACACTGAAGCTTTCTTT. It codes for CASSRQSLGNTEAFF. V gene TRBV14 combines with J gene TRBJ1-1; D gene ambiguous. The CDR3 covers 15 residues. Trimming took 4 bases from V and 1 from J, leaving 13 bases between them. The germline CDR1 and CDR2 sequences are SGHDN and FVKESK.

V and J are TRBV7-2 and TRBJ2-1; the D gene is possibly TRBD2 (7 bases). CDR1 and CDR2 from the germline V gene are SGHTA and FQGNSA. V was cut by 0 bases and J by 8 bases, with 11 bases left in between. The CDR3 is 14 amino acids. The CDR3 coding sequence is TGTGCCAGCAGCTTAGCGGGGGGGCCGGATGAGCAGTTCTTC. It encodes CASSLAGGPDEQFF.

In this sample, this clone turned up once. V usage is TRBV6-6 and J usage is TRBJ1-1; a weak D match, TRBD1 (5 bases). This CDR3 is 14 amino acids long. Germline V gene lookup returns CDR1 MNHNY and CDR2 SVGAGI (reference sequence). V gave up 5 bases and J gave up 2 bases, with 12 bases separating them. The CDR3 reads CASSKQTANTEAFF. DNA of the CDR3: TGTGCCAGCAGTAAGCAGACAGCAAACACTGAAGCTTTCTTT.

The chain combines TRBV7-9 with TRBJ1-1; weak D call: TRBD1 (6 bases). V was cut by 5 bases and J by 4 bases, with 17 bases left in between. Germline assignment: CDR1 SEHNR and CDR2 FQNEAQ (reference sequence). The CDR3 is 15 amino acids. The DNA of the CDR3 is TGTGCCAGCAGCCCCGCCCGCTCGGGGGCCACTGAAGCTTTCTTT. This gives the protein CASSPARSGATEAFF.

V is TRBV27 and J is TRBJ2-7; maybe TRBD1 (6 bases). V was shortened by 3 bases and J by 6 bases, with 18 bases between the two germline ends. Germline CDR1 reads MNHEY; CDR2 reads SMNVEV (reference sequence). This CDR3 has 15 residues. The CDR3 region is CASSFSDRRQAEQYF. In nucleotides, the CDR3 is TGTGCCAGCAGTTTCTCTGACAGGCGGCAGGCCGAGCAGTACTTC.

The chain has TRBV30 and TRBJ1-5; D is possibly TRBD1 (5 bases). CDR1 is GTSNPN, CDR2 SVGIG, per germline (reference sequence). This CDR3 spans 14 amino acids. Trimming took 1 base from V and 0 from J, leaving 7 bases between them. This CDR3 reads CAWSGQPSNQPQHF. Written as DNA, the CDR3 is TGTGCCTGGAGTGGACAGCCTAGCAATCAGCCCCAGCATTTT.

About this clone: Different DNA sequences within this sample yield the same CDR3. The chain couples TRBV7-9 to TRBJ2-7; possibly TRBD2 for D (5 bases). The germline V and J ends were trimmed by 1 base and 5 bases, with 6 bases remaining between them. In germline, CDR1 is SEHNR, CDR2 FQNEAQ (reference sequence). The length of the CDR3 is 12 residues. CDR3 sequence: CASSLVGDEQYF. The CDR3 DNA reads as TGTGCCAGCAGCTTAGTCGGGGACGAGCAGTACTTC. The complete variable domain, with remaining parts taken from reference TRBV7-9 and TRBJ2-7, reads DTGVSQNPRHKITKRGQNVTFRCDPISEHNRLYWYRQTLGQGPEFLTYFQNEAQLEKSRLLSDRFSAERPKGSFSTLEIQRTEQGDSAMYLCASSLVGDEQYFGPGTRLTVT.

The chain joins TRBV18 to TRBJ1-1; a weak D match, TRBD1 (6 bases). V lost 7 bases, J lost 4 bases, and 25 bases lay in between. The V gene's germline CDR1 is KGHSH and CDR2 LQKENI. CDR3 length: 17 residues. CDR3: CASYELRAGASGTEAFF. CDR3 coding DNA: TGTGCCAGCTACGAGTTACGGGCAGGGGCTTCAGGCACTGAAGCTTTCTTT.

The V gene is TRBV27, the J gene TRBJ1-1; no firm D call. The CDR3 has 15 amino acids. CDR1 is MNHEY and CDR2 is SMNVEV in the germline V gene (reference sequence). V was cut by 2 bases and J by 4 bases, with 14 bases left in between. CDR3 sequence reads: CASSLMFRPGTEAFF. CDR3 sequence (DNA): TGTGCCAGCAGTTTAATGTTTAGGCCAGGCACTGAAGCTTTCTTT.

The genes are TRBV5-6 and TRBJ2-4; the D call may be TRBD1 or TRBD2 (6 bases each). The germline V gene encodes CDR1 SGHDT and CDR2 YYEEEE. The V gene lost 1 base and the J gene lost 1 base, with 15 bases spanning the gap. The CDR3 contains 17 residues. This chain's CDR3 is CASSLPLGGAAKNIQYF. CDR3 bases: TGTGCCAGCAGCTTGCCCCTGGGGGGCGCGGCCAAAAACATTCAGTACTTC.

V is TRBV24-1 and J is TRBJ1-2; 7 bases are shared with TRBD1. The CDR3 totals 14 residues. The trim removed 9 bases at V and 4 bases at J, leaving 10 bases unmatched. Germline V gene data show CDR1 as KGHDR and CDR2 as SFDVKD. CDR3 residues: CATRDRVSGYGYTF. DNA for the CDR3: TGTGCCACCCGAGACAGGGTATCGGGCTATGGCTACACCTTC.

V gene TRBV27 combines with J gene TRBJ2-1; 7 bases match TRBD1. CDR3 size: 13 residues. Trimming cost V 5 bases and J 12 bases; bases outside gene matches: 10. Germline CDR1 reads MNHEY; CDR2 reads SMNVEV (reference sequence). DNA of the CDR3: TGTGCCAGCAGTCCACAGGGGATAGATAGGCAGTTCTTC. Amino acids: CASSPQGIDRQFF.

The J gene is TRBJ1-6, the V gene TRBV5-1; 9 bases fit TRBD1. The CDR3 covers 17 residues. J lost 6 bases, V lost 3 bases, and 10 bases had no gene match. Germline CDR1 SGHRS, CDR2 YFSETQ. This chain's CDR3 is CASSWGDRDLINSPLHF. Here the CDR3 DNA reads TGCGCCAGCAGCTGGGGGGACAGGGATCTTATTAATTCACCCCTCCACTTT. The complete variable domain, with remaining parts taken from reference TRBV5-1 and TRBJ1-6, reads KAGVTQTPRYLIKTRGQQVTLSCSPISGHRSVSWYQQTPGQGLQFLFEYFSETQRNKGNFPGRFSGRQFSNSRSEMNVSTLELGDSALYLCASSWGDRDLINSPLHFGNGTRLTVT.

This clone came up once. The junction and the germline gene differ at one end; a read error may be behind it. This sequence joins TRBV20-1 and TRBJ1-2; D is ambiguous. This CDR3 spans 15 amino acids. Germline V gene sequence: CDR1 DFQATT, CDR2 SNEGSKA (reference sequence). For the CDR3, the DNA is TGCAGTGCTAGTGAAAGGCTTTTTGTGTCATCCAGCCCGGCCTTC. This gives the protein CSASERLFVSSSPAF.

The chain carries TRBV5-8 and TRBJ1-1, with unresolved D. Per germline, CDR1 SGHTS and CDR2 YDEGEE. V gave up 1 base and J gave up 5 bases, with 12 bases separating them. This CDR3 contains 14 residues. Here the CDR3 reads CASSLWVEGTEAFF. CDR3 nucleotides: TGTGCCAGCAGCTTGTGGGTGGAGGGTACTGAAGCTTTCTTT.

The J gene is TRBJ1-4, the V gene TRBV4-3, with D possibly TRBD1 on 6 matching bases. V gave up 4 bases and J gave up 10 bases, with 22 bases separating them. Germline V lookup: CDR1 LGHNA, CDR2 YSLEER. There are 16 residues in the CDR3. Here the CDR3 reads CASSPLYRDTGLKLFF. The CDR3 coding sequence is TGCGCCAGCAGCCCCCTATACCGGGACACGGGCTTAAAACTGTTTTTT.

The rearrangement links TRBV29-1 to TRBJ2-1, with TRBD1 matching 7 bases. Germline CDR1 SQVTM, CDR2 ANQGSEA. The CDR3 has 13 residues. V lost 3 bases to trimming and J lost 9 bases; unmatched junction nucleotides: 8. The DNA for the CDR3 is TGCAGCGTTGAGCCGACAGGGTTGGGTGAGCAGTTCTTC. It encodes CSVEPTGLGEQFF.

This sequence joins TRBV4-3 and TRBJ1-5, with unresolved D. The V end lost 8 bases, the J end lost 1 base, and 15 bases lay between the germline ends. The CDR3 extends over 15 amino acids. Germline V CDR1 and CDR2: LGHNA, YSLEER. In DNA form, the CDR3 reads TGCGCCAGCCGCTTGTCTCTCGGAAGCAATCAGCCCCAGCATTTT. It translates to CASRLSLGSNQPQHF.

The chain recombines TRBV7-8 with TRBJ1-5; D is unclear. The CDR3 is made up of 14 amino acids. CDR1 and CDR2 from the germline V gene are SGHVS and FQNEAQ. Trimming left V 3 bases short and J 3 bases short, with 9 bases between. The CDR3 coding sequence is TGTGCCAGCAGCTTCGGAGGGAACAATCAGCCCCAGCATTTT. This translates into CASSFGGNNQPQHF.